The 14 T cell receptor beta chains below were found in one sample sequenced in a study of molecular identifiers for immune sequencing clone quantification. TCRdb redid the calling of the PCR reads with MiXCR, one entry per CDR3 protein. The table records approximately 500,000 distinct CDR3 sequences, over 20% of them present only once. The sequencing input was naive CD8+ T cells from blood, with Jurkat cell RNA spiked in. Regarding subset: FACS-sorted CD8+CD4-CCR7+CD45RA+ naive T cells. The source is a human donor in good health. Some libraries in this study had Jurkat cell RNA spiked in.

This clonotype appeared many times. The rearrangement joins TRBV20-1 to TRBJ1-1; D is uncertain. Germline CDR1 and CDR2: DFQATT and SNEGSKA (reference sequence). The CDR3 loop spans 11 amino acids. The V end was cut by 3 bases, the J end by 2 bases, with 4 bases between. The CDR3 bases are TGCAGTGCTAGCTTTAACACTGAAGCTTTCTTT. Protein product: CSASFNTEAFF.

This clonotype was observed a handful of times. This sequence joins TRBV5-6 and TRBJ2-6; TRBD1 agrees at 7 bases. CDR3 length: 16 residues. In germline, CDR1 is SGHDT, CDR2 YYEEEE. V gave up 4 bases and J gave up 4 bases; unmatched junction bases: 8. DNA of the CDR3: TGTGCCAGCAGCCCGACAGGGTGGGTGGGGGCCAACGTCCTGACTTTC. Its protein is CASSPTGWVGANVLTF.

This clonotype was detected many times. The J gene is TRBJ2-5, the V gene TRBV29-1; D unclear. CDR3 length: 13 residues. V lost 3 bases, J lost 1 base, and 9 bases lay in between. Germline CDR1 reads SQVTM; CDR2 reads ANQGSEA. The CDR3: CSVDFGSQETQYF. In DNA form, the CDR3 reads TGCAGCGTTGATTTTGGCAGCCAAGAGACCCAGTACTTC.

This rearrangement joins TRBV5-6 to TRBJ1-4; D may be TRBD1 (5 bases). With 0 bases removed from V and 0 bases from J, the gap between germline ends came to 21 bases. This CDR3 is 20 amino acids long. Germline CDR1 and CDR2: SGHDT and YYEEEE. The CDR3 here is CASSLGPGRGPSATNEKLFF. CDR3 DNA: TGTGCCAGCAGCTTGGGACCGGGACGGGGTCCCTCTGCAACTAATGAAAAACTGTTTTTT.

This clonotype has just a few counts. The CDR3 coding sequence is TGTGCCAGCAGCTCCACAGACAACTCTGGAAACACCATATATTTT. It encodes CASSSTDNSGNTIYF. The rearrangement links TRBV7-9 to TRBJ1-3; no firm D call. The CDR3 length is 15 residues. Trimming removed 4 bases from V and 0 bases from J, with 10 bases in between. CDR1 is SEHNR, CDR2 FQNEAQ, per germline (reference sequence).

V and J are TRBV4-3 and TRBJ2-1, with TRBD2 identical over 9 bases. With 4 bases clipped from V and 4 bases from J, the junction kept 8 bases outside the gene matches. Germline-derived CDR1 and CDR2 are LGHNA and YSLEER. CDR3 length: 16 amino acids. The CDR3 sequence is CASSPSSGSWYNEQFF. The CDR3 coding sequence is TGCGCCAGCAGCCCAAGTAGCGGGAGTTGGTACAATGAGCAGTTCTTC.

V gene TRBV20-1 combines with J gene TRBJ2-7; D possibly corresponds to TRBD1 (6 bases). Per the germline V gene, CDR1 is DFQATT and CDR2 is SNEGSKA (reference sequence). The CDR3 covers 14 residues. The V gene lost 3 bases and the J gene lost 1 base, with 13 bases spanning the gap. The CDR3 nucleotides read TGCAGTGCTAGCTTCTTACAGGGATCCTACGAGCAGTACTTC. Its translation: CSASFLQGSYEQYF.

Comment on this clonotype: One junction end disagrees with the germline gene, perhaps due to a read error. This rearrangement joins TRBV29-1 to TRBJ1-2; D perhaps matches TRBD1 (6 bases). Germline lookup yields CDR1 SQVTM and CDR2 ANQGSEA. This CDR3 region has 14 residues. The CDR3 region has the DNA TGCGGCGTTCCTGAAAGGGGACGGGGGGCTGGCTACACCTTC. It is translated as CGVPERGRGAGYTF.

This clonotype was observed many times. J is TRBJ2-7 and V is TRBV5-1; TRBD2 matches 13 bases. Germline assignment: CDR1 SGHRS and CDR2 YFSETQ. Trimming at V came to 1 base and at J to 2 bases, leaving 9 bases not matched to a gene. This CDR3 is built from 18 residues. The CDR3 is CASSLRGLAGAAPYEQYF. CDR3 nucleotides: TGCGCCAGCAGCTTGAGAGGACTAGCGGGAGCAGCCCCCTACGAGCAGTACTTC.

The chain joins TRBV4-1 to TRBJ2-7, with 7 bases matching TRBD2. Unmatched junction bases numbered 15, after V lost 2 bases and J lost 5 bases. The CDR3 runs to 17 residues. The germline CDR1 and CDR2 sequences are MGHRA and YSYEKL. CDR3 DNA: TGCGCCAGCAGCCAATCTACCGGACGGGGGAGGGTAAACGAGCAGTACTTC. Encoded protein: CASSQSTGRGRVNEQYF.

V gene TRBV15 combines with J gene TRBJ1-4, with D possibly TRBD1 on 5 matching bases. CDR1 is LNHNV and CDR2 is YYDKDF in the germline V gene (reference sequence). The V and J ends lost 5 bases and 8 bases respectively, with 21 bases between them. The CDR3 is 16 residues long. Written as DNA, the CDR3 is TGTGCCACCAGCGTCAATTTCCGGGACCTGGGGGAAAAACTGTTTTTT. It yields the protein CATSVNFRDLGEKLFF.

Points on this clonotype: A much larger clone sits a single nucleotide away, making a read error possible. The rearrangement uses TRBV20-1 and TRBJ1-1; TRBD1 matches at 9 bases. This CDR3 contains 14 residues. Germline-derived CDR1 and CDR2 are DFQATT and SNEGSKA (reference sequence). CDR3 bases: TGCAGTGCCCCCCCGGGACAGGGCTCCACTGAAGCTCTCTTT. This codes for CSAPPGQGSTEALF.

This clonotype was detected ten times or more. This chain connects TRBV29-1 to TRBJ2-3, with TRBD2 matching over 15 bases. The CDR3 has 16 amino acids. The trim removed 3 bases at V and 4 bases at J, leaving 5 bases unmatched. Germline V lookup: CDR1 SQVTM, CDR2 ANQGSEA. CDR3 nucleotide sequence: TGCAGCGTTGACGGGACTAGCGGGAGGAACGCAGATACGCAGTATTTT. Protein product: CSVDGTSGRNADTQYF.

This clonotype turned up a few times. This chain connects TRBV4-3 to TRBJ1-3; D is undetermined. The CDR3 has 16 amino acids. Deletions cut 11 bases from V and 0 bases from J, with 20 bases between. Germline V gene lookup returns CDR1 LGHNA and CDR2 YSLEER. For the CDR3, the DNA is TGCGCCGGTAGCCAAGATAAGATATCCTCTGGAAACACCATATATTTT. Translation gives CAGSQDKISSGNTIYF.